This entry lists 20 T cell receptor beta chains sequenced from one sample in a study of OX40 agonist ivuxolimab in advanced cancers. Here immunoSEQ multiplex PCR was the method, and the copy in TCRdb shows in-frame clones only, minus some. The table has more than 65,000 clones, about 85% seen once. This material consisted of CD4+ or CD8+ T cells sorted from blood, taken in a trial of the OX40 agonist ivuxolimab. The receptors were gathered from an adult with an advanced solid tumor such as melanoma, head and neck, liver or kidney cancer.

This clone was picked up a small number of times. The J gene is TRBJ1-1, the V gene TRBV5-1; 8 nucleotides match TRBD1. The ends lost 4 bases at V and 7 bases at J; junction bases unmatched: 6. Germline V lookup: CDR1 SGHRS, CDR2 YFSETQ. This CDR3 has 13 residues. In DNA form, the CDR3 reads TGCGCCAGCAGCAACGGACAGGGTGGTGAAGCTTTCTTT. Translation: CASSNGQGGEAFF.

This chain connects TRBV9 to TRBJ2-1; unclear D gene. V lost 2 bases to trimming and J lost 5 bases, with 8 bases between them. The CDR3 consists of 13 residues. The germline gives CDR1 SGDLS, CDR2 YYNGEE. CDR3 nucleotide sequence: TGTGCCAGCAGCGTGGTACTTAACAATGAGCAGTTCTTC. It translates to CASSVVLNNEQFF.

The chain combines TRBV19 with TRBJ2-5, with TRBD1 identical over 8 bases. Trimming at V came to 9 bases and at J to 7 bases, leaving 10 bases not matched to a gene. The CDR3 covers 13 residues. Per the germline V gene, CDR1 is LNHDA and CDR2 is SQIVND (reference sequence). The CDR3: CASSDRGRGTQYF. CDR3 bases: TGTGCCAGCAGCGACAGGGGTAGGGGGACCCAGTACTTC.

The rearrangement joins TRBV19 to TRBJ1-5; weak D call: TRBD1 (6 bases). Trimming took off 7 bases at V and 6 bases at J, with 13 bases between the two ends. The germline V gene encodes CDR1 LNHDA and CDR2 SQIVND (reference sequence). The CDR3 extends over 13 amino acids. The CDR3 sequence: CASKGGPGQPQHF. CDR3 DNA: TGTGCCAGTAAGGGGGGTCCGGGTCAGCCCCAGCATTTT.

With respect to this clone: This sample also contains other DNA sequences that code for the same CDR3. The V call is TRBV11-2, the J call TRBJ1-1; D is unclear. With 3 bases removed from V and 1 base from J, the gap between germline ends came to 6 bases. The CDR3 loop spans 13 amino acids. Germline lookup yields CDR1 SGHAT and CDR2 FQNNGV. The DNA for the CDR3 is TGTGCCAGCAGCTTGGGGTCGAACACTGAAGCTTTCTTT. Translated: CASSLGSNTEAFF. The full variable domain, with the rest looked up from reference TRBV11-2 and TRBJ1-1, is EAGVAQSPRYKIIEKRQSVAFWCNPISGHATLYWYQQILGQGPKLLIQFQNNGVVDDSQLPKDRFSAERLKGVDSTLKIQPAKLEDSAVYLCASSLGSNTEAFFGQGTRLTVV.

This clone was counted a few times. The CDR3 protein is CASSYSAGGYTF. The DNA for the CDR3 is TGTGCCAGCAGTTACTCGGCGGGTGGCTACACCTTC. This sequence joins TRBV6-6 and TRBJ1-2; no reliable D call. The CDR3 runs to 12 residues. The germline gives CDR1 MNHNY, CDR2 SVGAGI (reference sequence). V was trimmed by 0 bases and J by 7 bases, leaving 6 bases between them.

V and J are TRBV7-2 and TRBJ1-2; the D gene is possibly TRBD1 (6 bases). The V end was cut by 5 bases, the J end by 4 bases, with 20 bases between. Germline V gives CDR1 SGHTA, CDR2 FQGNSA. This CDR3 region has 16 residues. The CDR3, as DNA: TGTGCCAGCAGCGAATTCCTGGTCGGGGGCATCTATGGCTACACCTTC. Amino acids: CASSEFLVGGIYGYTF.

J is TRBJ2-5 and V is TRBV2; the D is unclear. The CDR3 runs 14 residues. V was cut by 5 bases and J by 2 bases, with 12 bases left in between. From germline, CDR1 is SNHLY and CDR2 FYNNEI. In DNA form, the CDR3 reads TGTGCCAGCAGTCAACTGGGCTATCAAGAGACCCAGTACTTC. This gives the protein CASSQLGYQETQYF.

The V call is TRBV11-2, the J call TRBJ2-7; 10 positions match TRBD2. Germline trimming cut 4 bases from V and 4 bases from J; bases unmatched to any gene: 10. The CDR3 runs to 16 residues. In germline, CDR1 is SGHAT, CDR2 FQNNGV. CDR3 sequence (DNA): TGTGCCAGCAGCTCGGGAGCGGGAGGGGGTAGATACGAGCAGTACTTC. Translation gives CASSSGAGGGRYEQYF.

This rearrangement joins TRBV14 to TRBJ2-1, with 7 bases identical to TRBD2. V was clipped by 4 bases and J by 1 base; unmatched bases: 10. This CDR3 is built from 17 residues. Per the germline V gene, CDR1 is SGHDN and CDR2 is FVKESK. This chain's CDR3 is CASSRAWASGSYNEQFF. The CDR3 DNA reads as TGTGCCAGCAGCCGAGCGTGGGCTAGCGGATCCTACAATGAGCAGTTCTTC.

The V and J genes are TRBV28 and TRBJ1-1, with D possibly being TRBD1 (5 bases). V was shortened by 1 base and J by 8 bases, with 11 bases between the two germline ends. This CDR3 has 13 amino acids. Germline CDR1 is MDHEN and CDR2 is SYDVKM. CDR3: CASSLSGPREAFF. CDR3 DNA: TGTGCCAGCAGTTTATCGGGGCCCCGCGAAGCTTTCTTT.

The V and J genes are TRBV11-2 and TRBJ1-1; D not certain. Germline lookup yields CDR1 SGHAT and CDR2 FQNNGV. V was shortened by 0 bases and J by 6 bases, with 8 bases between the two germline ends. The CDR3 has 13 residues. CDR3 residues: CASSLDGGAEAFF. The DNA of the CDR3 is TGTGCCAGCAGCTTAGATGGTGGGGCTGAAGCTTTCTTT.

CDR3 amino acids: CASSLDSATDTGELFF. The DNA for the CDR3 is TGTGCCAGCAGCTTAGACAGCGCTACTGACACCGGGGAGCTGTTTTTT. V usage is TRBV7-2 and J usage is TRBJ2-2; D not certain. This CDR3 spans 16 amino acids. Germline V CDR1 and CDR2: SGHTA, FQGNSA. V was shortened by 1 base and J by 3 bases, with 12 bases between the two germline ends. The full variable domain, its missing parts supplied by reference TRBV7-2 and TRBJ2-2, is GAGVSQSPSNKVTEKGKDVELRCDPISGHTALYWYRQSLGQGLEFLIYFQGNSAPDKSGLPSDRFSAERTGGSVSTLTIQRTQQEDSAVYLCASSLDSATDTGELFFGEGSRLTVL.

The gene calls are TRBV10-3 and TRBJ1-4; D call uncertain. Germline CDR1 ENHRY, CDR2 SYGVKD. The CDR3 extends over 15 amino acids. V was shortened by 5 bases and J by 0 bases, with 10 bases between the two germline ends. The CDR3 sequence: CAISPQSATNEKLFF. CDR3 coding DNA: TGTGCCATCAGTCCTCAGTCTGCAACTAATGAAAAACTGTTTTTT.

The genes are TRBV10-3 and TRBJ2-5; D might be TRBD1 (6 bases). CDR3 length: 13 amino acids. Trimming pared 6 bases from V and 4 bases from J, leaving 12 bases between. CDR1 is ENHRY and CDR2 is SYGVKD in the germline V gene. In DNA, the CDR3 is TGTGCCATCAGCCCAGGGGACGGAGAGACCCAGTACTTC. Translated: CAISPGDGETQYF.

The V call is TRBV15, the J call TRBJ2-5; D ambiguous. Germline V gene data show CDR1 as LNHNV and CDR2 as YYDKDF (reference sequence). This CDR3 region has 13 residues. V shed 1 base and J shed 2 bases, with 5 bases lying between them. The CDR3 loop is CATSRGNQETQYF. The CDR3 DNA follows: TGTGCCACCAGCAGAGGTAATCAAGAGACCCAGTACTTC.

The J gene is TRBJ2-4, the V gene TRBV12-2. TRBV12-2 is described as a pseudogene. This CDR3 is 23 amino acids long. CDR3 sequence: CASRLAIWDSLPAGSPGENIQYF. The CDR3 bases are TGTGCAAGTCGCTTAGCGATCTGGGACTCCCTTCCAGCTGGCTCTCCAGGGGAAAACATTCAGTACTTC.

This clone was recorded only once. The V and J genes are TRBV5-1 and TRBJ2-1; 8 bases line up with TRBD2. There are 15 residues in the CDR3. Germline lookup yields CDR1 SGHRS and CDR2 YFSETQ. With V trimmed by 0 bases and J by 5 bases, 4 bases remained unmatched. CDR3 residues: CASSLVGLGNNEQFF. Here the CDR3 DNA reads TGCGCCAGCAGCTTGGTGGGACTAGGAAACAATGAGCAGTTCTTC.

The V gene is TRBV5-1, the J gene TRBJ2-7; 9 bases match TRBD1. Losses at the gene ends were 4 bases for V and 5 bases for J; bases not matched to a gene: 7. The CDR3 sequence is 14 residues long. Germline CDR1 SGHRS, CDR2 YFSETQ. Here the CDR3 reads CASSRSGTGNEQYF. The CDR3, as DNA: TGCGCCAGCAGCCGATCCGGGACAGGGAACGAGCAGTACTTC.

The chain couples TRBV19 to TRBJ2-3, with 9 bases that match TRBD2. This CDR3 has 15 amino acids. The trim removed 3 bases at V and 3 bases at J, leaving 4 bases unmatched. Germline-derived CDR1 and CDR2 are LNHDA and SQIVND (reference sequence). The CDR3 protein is CASSIIAGATDTQYF. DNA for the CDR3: TGTGCCAGTAGTATTATAGCGGGAGCAACAGATACGCAGTATTTT.